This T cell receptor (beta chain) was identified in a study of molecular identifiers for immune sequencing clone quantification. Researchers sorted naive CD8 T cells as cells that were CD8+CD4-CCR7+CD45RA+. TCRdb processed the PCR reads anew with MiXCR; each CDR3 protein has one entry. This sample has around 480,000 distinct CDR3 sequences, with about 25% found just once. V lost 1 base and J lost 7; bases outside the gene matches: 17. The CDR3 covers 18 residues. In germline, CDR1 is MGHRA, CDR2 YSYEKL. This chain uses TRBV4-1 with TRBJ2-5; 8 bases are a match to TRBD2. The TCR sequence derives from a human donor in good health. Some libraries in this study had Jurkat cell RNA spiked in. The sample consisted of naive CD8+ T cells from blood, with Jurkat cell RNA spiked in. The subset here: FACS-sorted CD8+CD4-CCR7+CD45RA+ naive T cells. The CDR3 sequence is CASSQGPGLAGKEGTQYF. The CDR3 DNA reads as TGCGCCAGCAGCCAAGGCCCTGGCCTAGCGGGCAAAGAGGGGACCCAGTACTTC.